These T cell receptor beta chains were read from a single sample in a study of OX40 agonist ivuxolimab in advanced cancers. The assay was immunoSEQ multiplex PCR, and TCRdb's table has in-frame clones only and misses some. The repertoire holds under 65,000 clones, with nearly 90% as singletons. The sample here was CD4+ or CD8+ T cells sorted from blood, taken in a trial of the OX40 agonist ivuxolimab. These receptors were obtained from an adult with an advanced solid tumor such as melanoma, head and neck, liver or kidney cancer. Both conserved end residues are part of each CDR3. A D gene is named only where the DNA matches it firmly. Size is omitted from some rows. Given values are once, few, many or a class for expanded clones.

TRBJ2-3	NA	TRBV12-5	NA	TGTGCTAGTGGTGCCCAGGGGAGCACAGATACGCAGTATTTT	CASGAQGSTDTQYF
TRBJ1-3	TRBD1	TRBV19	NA	TGTGCCAGTAGTACCCGGACAGGCGGTGGAAACACCATATATTTT	CASSTRTGGGNTIYF
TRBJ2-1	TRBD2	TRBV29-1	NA	TGCAGCGACGGACTAGCCTATGAGCAGTTCTTC	CSDGLAYEQFF
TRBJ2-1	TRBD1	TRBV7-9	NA	TGTGCCAGCAGCGCCCAACAGGGGGTCAATGAGCAGTTCTTC	CASSAQQGVNEQFF
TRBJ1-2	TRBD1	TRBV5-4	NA	TGTGCCAGCAGCTACGGGGGGACAGGGGGTGGTTATGGCTACACCTTC	CASSYGGTGGGYGYTF
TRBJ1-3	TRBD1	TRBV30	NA	TGTGCCTGGAGTGATGATGGACAGGGGGGATACACCATATATTTT	CAWSDDGQGGYTIYF
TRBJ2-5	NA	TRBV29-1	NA	TGCAGCGTTGCAACAGGGAAAGAGACCCAGTACTTC	CSVATGKETQYF
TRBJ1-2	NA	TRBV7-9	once	TGTGCCAGCAGCTTACCGGGGGATTACTATGGCTACACCTTC	CASSLPGDYYGYTF
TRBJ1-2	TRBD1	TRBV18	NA	TGTGCCAGCTCACCCCAAGGGGGCAGGACTAATGGCTACACCTTC	CASSPQGGRTNGYTF
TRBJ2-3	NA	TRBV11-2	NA	TGTGCCAGCAGCTTAAATCGAATGGATACGCAGTATTTT	CASSLNRMDTQYF
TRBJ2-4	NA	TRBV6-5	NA	TGTGCCAGCAGTTACTCATTTACGCAAATCAAAAACATTCAGTACTTC	CASSYSFTQIKNIQYF
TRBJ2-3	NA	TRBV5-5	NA	TGTGCCAGCAGCTCGGGTGGGAACACAGATACGCAGTATTTT	CASSSGGNTDTQYF
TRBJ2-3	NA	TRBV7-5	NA	TGTGCCAGAAGCTTACGTCGGGGGGTTCCAGATACGCAGTATTTT	CARSLRRGVPDTQYF
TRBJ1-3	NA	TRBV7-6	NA	TGTGCCAGCAGCCCGCAACCAGGGCAGTCTGGAAACACCATATATTTT	CASSPQPGQSGNTIYF
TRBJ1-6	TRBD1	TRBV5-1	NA	TGCGCCAGCAGCCCTGGGGGGACAGCCTATAATTCACCCCTCCACTTT	CASSPGGTAYNSPLHF
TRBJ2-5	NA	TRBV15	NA	TGTGCCACCAGCAGAGAGGGTTTGGAAGAGGAGACCCAGTACTTC	CATSREGLEEETQYF
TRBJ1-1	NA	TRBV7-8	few	TGTGCCAGCAGCTTAGCCCCATCGGGGAACACTGAAGCTTTCTTT	CASSLAPSGNTEAFF
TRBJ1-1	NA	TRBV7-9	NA	TGTGCCAGCAGCCCTACCGGGGGAATTCGCACTGAAGCTTTCTTT	CASSPTGGIRTEAFF
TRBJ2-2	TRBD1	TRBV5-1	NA	TGCGCCAGCACCCTTACAGGGGGCGCCGCCGGGGAGCTGTTTTTT	CASTLTGGAAGELFF
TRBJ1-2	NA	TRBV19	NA	TGTGCCAGTAGTGACCGGTTGGGACACTATGGCTACACCTTC	CASSDRLGHYGYTF
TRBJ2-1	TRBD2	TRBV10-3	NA	TGTGCCATCAGTGATCTAGCGGGGGGGCCCGGGGAGCAGTTCTTC	CAISDLAGGPGEQFF
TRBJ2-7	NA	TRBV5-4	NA	TGTGCCAGCAGCTATCTAGAGGGTGGCGAGCAGTACTTC	CASSYLEGGEQYF
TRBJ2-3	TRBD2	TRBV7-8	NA	TGTGCCAGCAGGGATCGGTCGCTAGCGGGGGGGGATACGCAGTATTTT	CASRDRSLAGGDTQYF
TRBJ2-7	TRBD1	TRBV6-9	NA	TGTGCCAGCAGTTACTCGAAGGGGGACAGCTACGAGCAGTACTTC	CASSYSKGDSYEQYF
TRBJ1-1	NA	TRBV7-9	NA	TGTGCCAGCAGCTTAGGTTCGGCAAGCGAAGCTTTCTTT	CASSLGSASEAFF
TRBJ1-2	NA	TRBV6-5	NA	TGTGCCAGCAGTCTCCAGGACGGATCCTATGGCTACACCTTC	CASSLQDGSYGYTF
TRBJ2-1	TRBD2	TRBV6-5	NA	TGTGCCAGCAGTTACTCGCGGGGGGAGAATGAGCAGTTCTTC	CASSYSRGENEQFF
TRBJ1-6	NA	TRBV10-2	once	TGCGCCAGCAGTCAGGAAAATAATTCACCCCTCCACTTT	CASSQENNSPLHF
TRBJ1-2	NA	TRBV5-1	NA	TGCGCCAGCAGCTTGGACAGTCCGCATGGCTACACCTTC	CASSLDSPHGYTF
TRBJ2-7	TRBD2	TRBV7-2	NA	TGTGCCAGCAGCGCAAGTAGCGGGCCATCGGGGGAGCAGTACTTC	CASSASSGPSGEQYF
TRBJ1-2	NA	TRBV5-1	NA	TGCGCCAGCAGCCCAGACCAGGGTGTTGGGGGCTACACCTTC	CASSPDQGVGGYTF
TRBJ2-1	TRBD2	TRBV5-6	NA	TGTGCCAGCAGCAAAGGCGGGGGAAGCTCCTACAATGAGCAGTTCTTC	CASSKGGGSSYNEQFF
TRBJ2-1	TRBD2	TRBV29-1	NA	TGCAGCGCCCCCCCGCCCAGCGGGGGGGCCTATGAGCAGTTCTTC	CSAPPPSGGAYEQFF
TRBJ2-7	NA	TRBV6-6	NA	TGTGCCAGCAGCTTAAGGGACTACGAGCAGTACTTC	CASSLRDYEQYF
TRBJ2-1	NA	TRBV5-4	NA	TGTGCCAGCAGCTTACCGGACAGCTCCTACAATGAGCAGTTCTTC	CASSLPDSSYNEQFF
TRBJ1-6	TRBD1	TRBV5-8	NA	TGTGCCAGCAGCGCTTCCTGGACAGGGGGCCATTCACCCCTCCACTTT	CASSASWTGGHSPLHF
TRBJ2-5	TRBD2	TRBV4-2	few	TGTGCCAGCAGCCAAGATTTAGCGGGGTGGGAGACCCAGTACTTC	CASSQDLAGWETQYF
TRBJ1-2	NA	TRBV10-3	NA	TGTGCCATCAGTGAATTTGGCAGGAACTATGGCTACACCTTC	CAISEFGRNYGYTF
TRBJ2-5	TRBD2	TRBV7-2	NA	TGTGCCAGCAGCTTAGTTACTAGCGGGGGGCCGAGCCAAGAGACCCAGTACTTC	CASSLVTSGGPSQETQYF
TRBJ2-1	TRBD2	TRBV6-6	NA	TGTGCCAGCAGTCCCCCCCTAGCGGGGGTCAATGAGCAGTTCTTC	CASSPPLAGVNEQFF
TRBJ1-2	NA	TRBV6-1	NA	TGTGCCAGCGTCCTCGAAGGGTATGGCTACACCTTC	CASVLEGYGYTF
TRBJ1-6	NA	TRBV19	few	TGTGCCAGTAGTACACAGGGTTCACCCCTCCACTTT	CASSTQGSPLHF
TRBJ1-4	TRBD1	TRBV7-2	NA	TGTGCCAGCAGCTTAGTATGGGACAGAGATGAAAAACTGTTTTTT	CASSLVWDRDEKLFF
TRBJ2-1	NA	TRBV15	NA	TGTGCCACCGAAGGACCCCCGCGTACTGAGCAGTTCTTC	CATEGPPRTEQFF
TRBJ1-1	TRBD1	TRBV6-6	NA	TGTGCCAGCAGTTACGACAGGGGGACGTTAGCTTTCTTT	CASSYDRGTLAFF
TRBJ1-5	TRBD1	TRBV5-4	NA	TGTGCCAGCAGCCGAGACAGGGGTAATCAGCCCCAGCATTTT	CASSRDRGNQPQHF
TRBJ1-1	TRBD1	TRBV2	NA	TGTGCCAGCAGTGGGACAGGGATGTTTAACACTGAAGCTTTCTTT	CASSGTGMFNTEAFF
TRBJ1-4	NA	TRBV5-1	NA	TGCGCCAGCAGCTTGGGAGACAGATTTGAAAAACTGTTTTTT	CASSLGDRFEKLFF
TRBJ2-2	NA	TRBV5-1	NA	TGCGCCAGCACCCAGGGAGAAGCGACCACCGGGGAGCTGTTTTTT	CASTQGEATTGELFF
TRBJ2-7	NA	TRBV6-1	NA	TGTGCCAGCATAAAGGGCCATGGCTCCTACGAGCAGTACTTC	CASIKGHGSYEQYF
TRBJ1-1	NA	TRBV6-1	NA	TGTGCCAGCAGTCAAACACCGACGGCTGAAGCTTTCTTT	CASSQTPTAEAFF
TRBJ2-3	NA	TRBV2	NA	TGTGCCAGCAACCTTTTTGGAGATACGCAGTATTTT	CASNLFGDTQYF
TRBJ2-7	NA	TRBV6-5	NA	TGTGCCAGCAGTCCCTATGGCGCAGGCTCCTACGAGCAGTACTTC	CASSPYGAGSYEQYF
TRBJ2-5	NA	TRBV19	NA	TGTGCCAGTAGCAAGGGGGACTTGGGCGAAGGAGAGACCCAGTACTTC	CASSKGDLGEGETQYF
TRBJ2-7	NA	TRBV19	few	TGTGCCAGTAGTAATAGGAGGAGACAAACCTACGAGCAGTACTTC	CASSNRRRQTYEQYF
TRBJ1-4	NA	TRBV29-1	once	TGCAGCGTTCGTCGGGGGAGTGAAAAACTGTTTTTT	CSVRRGSEKLFF
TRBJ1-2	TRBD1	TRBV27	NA	TGTGCCAGCAGTTCCCGGGACAGGGGGAACTATGGCTACACCTTC	CASSSRDRGNYGYTF